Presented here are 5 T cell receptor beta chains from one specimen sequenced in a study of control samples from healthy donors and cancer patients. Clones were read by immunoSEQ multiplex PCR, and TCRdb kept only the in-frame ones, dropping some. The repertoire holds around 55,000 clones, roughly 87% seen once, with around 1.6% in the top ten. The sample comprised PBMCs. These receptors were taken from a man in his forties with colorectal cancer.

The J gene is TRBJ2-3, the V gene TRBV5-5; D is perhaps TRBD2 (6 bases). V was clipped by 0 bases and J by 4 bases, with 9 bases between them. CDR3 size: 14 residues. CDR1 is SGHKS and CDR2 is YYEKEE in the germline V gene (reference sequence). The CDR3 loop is CASSLDGGPDTQYF. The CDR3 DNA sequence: TGTGCCAGCAGCTTGGACGGGGGTCCAGATACGCAGTATTTT.

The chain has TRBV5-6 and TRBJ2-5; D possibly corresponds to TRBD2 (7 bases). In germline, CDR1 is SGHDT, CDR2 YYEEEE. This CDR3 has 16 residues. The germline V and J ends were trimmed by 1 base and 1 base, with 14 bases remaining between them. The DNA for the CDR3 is TGTGCCAGCAGCTTGCTAGGGGGGGAATCCCAAGAGACCCAGTACTTC. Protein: CASSLLGGESQETQYF. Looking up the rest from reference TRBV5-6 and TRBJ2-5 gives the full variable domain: DAGVTQSPTHLIKTRGQQVTLRCSPKSGHDTVSWYQQALGQGPQFIFQYYEEEERQRGNFPDRFSGHQFPNYSSELNVNALLLGDSALYLCASSLLGGESQETQYFGPGTRLLVL.

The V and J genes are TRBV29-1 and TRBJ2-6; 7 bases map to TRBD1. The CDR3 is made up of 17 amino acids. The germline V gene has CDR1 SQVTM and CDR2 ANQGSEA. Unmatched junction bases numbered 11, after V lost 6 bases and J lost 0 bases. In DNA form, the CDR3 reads TGCAGCGTCTTGTCCCGGGACAGATTCTCTGGGGCCAACGTCCTGACTTTC. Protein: CSVLSRDRFSGANVLTF.

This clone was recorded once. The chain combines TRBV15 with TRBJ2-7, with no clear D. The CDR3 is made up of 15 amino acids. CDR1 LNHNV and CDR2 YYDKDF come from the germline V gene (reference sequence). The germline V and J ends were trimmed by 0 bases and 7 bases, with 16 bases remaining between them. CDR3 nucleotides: TGTGCCACCAGCAGAGACATCAATTCCTTTTTTGAGCAGTACTTC. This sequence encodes CATSRDINSFFEQYF.

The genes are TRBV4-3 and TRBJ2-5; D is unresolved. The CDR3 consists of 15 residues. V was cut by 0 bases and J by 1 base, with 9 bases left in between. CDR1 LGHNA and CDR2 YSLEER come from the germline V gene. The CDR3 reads CASSQDGVPQETQYF. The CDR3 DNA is TGCGCCAGCAGCCAAGACGGCGTCCCCCAAGAGACCCAGTACTTC.